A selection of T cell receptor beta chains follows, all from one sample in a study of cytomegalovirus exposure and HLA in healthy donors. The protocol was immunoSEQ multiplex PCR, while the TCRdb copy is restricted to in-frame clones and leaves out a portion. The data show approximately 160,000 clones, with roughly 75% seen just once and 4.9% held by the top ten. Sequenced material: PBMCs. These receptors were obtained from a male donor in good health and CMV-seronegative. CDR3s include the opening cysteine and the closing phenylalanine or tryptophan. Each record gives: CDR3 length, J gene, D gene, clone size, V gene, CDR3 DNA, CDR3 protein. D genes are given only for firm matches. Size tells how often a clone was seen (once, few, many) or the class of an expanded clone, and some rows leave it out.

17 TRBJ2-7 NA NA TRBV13 TGTGCCAGCAGCTTAGGAGGACGGCAGGGGGGAAGGTACGAGCAGTACTTC CASSLGGRQGGRYEQYF
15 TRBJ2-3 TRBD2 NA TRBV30 TGTGCCTGGAGTGAAACAGCGGGAGGAGCAGATACGCAGTATTTT CAWSETAGGADTQYF
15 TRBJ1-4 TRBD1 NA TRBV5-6 TGTGCCAGCAGTCCGGTCCAGGGGGTTGGCGAAAAACTGTTTTTT CASSPVQGVGEKLFF
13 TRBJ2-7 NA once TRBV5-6 TGTGCCAGCAGCACAGGGAACTCCTACGAGCAGTACTTC CASSTGNSYEQYF
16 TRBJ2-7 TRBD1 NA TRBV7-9 TGTTCCAGCAGCTTAGCGAGGACAGGGGATACCTACGAGCAGTACTTC CSSSLARTGDTYEQYF
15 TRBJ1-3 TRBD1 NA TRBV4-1 TGCGCCAGCAGCCAATTGGACAGGGACGCGGACACCATATATTTT CASSQLDRDADTIYF
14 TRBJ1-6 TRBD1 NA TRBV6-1 TGTGCCAGCAGTGATCCGGGACAGAATTCACCCCTCCACTTT CASSDPGQNSPLHF
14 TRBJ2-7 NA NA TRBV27 TGTGCCAGCAGTCTGTCAGGGAATTACTACGAGCAGTACTTC CASSLSGNYYEQYF
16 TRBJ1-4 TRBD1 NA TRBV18 TGTGCCAGCTCTCATGATGGACAGGGAATTAATGAAAAACTGTTTTTT CASSHDGQGINEKLFF
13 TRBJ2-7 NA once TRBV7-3 TGTGCCAGCAGCTCACAGGGTGGATACGAGCAGTACTTC CASSSQGGYEQYF
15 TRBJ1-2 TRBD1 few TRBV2 TGTGCCAGCACCGTAGACAGGGGGCCTTACTATGGCTACACCTTC CASTVDRGPYYGYTF
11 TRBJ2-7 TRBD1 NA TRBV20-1 TGCAGTGCTAGGGGGACAGGGAAGCAGTACTTC CSARGTGKQYF
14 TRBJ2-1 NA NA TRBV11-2 TGTGCCAGCAGCGAAGGATGGGCTGGCAATGAGCAGTTCTTC CASSEGWAGNEQFF
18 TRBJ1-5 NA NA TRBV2 TGTGCCAGCAGTGACGGGGGTGGGCTCCTCGATAGCAATCAGCCCCAGCATTTT CASSDGGGLLDSNQPQHF
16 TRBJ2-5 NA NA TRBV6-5 TGTGCCAGCAGTTACTCGCCAGCGGGCTTCCAAGAGACCCAGTACTTC CASSYSPAGFQETQYF
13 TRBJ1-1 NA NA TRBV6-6 TGTGCCAGCAGTTACTCGAGACAGACCGAAGCTTTCTTT CASSYSRQTEAFF
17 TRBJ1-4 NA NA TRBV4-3 TGCGCCAGCAGCCAAGATGGGGGGGAGAGCTCTAATGAAAAACTGTTTTTT CASSQDGGESSNEKLFF
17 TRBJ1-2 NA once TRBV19 TGTGCCAGTAGGGTTACAGGGCCCAAAACTTATAACTATGGCTACACCTTC CASRVTGPKTYNYGYTF
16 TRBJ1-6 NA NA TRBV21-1 TGTGCCAGCAGCAAAGGGAGGACCGAGGATAATTCACCCCTCCACTTT CASSKGRTEDNSPLHF
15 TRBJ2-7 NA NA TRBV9 TGTGCCAGCAGCGTAGAGAAAAGGGGATCCTACGAGCAGTACTTC CASSVEKRGSYEQYF
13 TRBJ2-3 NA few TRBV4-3 TGCGCCAGCAGCCCAGGCGGCACAGATACGCAGTATTTT CASSPGGTDTQYF
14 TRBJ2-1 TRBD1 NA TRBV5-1 TGCGCCAGCGAGTTAGGACAGGGCTACAATGAGCAGTTCTTC CASELGQGYNEQFF
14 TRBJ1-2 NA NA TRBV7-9 TGTGCCAGCAGCCCCTCGGGGGGGGACTATGGCTACACCTTC CASSPSGGDYGYTF
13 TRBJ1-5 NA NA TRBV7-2 TGTGCCAGCAGCTTCCAGAACAATCAGCCCCAGCATTTT CASSFQNNQPQHF
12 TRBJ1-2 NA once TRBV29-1 TGCAGCGTTGTGGGGGGGCACTATGGCTACACCTTC CSVVGGHYGYTF
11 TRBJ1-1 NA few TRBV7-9 TGTGCCAGCAGCCTCAGCCCCGAGGCAGCCTTT CASSLSPEAAF
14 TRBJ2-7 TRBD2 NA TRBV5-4 TGTGCCAGCAGCTCGGGCGGGGGAGCCTACGAGCAGTACTTC CASSSGGGAYEQYF
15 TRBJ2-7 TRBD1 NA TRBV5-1 TGCGCCAGCAGACTACGGGACAGAAGCTCCTACGAGCAGTACTTC CASRLRDRSSYEQYF
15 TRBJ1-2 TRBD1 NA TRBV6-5 TGTGCCAGCAGATCCCAGGGGGGTGGTTCCTATGGCTACACCTTC CASRSQGGGSYGYTF
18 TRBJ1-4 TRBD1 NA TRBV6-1 TGTGCCAGCAGTAAAGGAGACAGGGCCTTTCCAACTAATGAAAAACTGTTTTTT CASSKGDRAFPTNEKLFF
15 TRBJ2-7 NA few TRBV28 TGTGGCAGCAACCAAAATGGCGGTACATCCTACGAGCAGTACTTC CGSNQNGGTSYEQYF
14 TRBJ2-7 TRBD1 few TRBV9 TGTGCCAGCAGCGTAGCACAGGGGGCCTACGAGCAGTACTTC CASSVAQGAYEQYF
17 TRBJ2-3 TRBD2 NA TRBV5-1 TGCGCCAGCAGCTTCCCCTCTAGCGGGGGGGCAAGAGATACGCAGTATTTT CASSFPSSGGARDTQYF
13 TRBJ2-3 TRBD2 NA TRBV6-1 TGTGCCAGCACTCAGCGGGGGTCAGATACGCAGTATTTT CASTQRGSDTQYF
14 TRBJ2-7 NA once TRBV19 TGTGCCAGTAGTATACCGGCCGCGGGGCGCGAGCAGTACTTC CASSIPAAGREQYF
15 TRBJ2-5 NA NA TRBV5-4 TGTGCCAGCAGCTTCGAAGCTAGGCAGGGAGAGACCCAGTACTTC CASSFEARQGETQYF
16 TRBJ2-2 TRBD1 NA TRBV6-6 TGTGCCAGCAGGACGTCACAGGGGCTGAACACCGGGGAGCTGTTTTTT CASRTSQGLNTGELFF
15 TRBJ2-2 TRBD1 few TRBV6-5 TGTGCCAGCAGTTCCGGGACAGGGGAGACCGGGGAGCTGTTTTTT CASSSGTGETGELFF
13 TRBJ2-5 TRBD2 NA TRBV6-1 TGTGCCAGCAGTGTTAGCGGGGTGGAGACCCAGTACTTC CASSVSGVETQYF
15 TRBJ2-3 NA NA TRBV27 TGTGCCAGCAGTGCCCTTGGGGCGAGCACAGATACGCAGTATTTT CASSALGASTDTQYF
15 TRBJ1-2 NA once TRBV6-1 TGTGCCAGCAGTTCCGTCGACAGGCTGTTCTATGGCTACACCTTC CASSSVDRLFYGYTF
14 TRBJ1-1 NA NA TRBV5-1 TGCGCCAGCAGCTTAGCCCCCCCGGGCACTGAAGCTTTCTTT CASSLAPPGTEAFF